This T cell receptor beta chain was found in a study of T cell repertoires in cytomegalovirus infection. Overall study: Recently identified HLA-C-restricted CMV epitopes were used, and well-studied HLA-B-restricted CMV epitopes were used as well. Evidence of both CMV infection and a matching HLA type came from public TCR beta signatures. General observations from the study: Cumulative frequency (of public TCR beta family members) identified carriers of CMV plus the relevant HLA. Dominating the ex vivo response were HLA-C-restricted CMV-specific TCR beta clonotypes.

Points on this clonotype: Its specificity is not known.

The germline V gene has CDR1 ENHRY and CDR2 SYGVKD. This CDR3 is 13 amino acids long. The V and J ends lost 10 bases and 4 bases, in that order; junction bases with no gene match: 7. From the reads, TCRdb called clonotypes with MiXCR, one entry per CDR3 protein. The sample contains 900,000 to 950,000 distinct CDR3 sequences, more than 25% of which appear only once. The material was cultured CD8+ T cells from PBMCs, obtained from culture after CMV antigen stimulation. V gene TRBV10-3 combines with J gene TRBJ1-1, with 9 nucleotides matching TRBD1. This TCR came from a human donor in good health (CMV status not recorded). Some clones in this sample may be carry-over from other donors' samples. The CDR3 bases are TGTGCCACCCGACAGGGGGACGCCACTGAAGCTTTCTTT. Its protein is CATRQGDATEAFF.